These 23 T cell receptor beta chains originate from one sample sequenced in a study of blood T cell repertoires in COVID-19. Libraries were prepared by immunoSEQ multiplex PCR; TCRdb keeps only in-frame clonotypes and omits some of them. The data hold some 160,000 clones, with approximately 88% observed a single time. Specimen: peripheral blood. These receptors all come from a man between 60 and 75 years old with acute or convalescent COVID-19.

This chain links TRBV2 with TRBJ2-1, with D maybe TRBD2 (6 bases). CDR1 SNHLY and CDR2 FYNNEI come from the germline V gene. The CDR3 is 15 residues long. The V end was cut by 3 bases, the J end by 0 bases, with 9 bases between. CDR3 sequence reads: CASSEVGGSYNEQFF. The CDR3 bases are TGTGCCAGCAGTGAGGTCGGGGGCTCCTACAATGAGCAGTTCTTC.

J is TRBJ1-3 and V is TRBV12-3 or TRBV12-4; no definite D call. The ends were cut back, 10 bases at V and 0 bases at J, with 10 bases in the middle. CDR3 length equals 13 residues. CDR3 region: CAISQLSGNTIYF. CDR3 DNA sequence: TGTGCCATCTCTCAACTCTCTGGAAACACCATATATTTT.

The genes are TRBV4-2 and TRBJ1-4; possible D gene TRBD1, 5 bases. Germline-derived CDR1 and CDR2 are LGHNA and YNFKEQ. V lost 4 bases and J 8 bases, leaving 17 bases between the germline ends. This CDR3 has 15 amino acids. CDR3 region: CASSPSQTASEKLFF. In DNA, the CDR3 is TGTGCCAGCAGCCCAAGCCAGACAGCATCCGAAAAACTGTTTTTT.

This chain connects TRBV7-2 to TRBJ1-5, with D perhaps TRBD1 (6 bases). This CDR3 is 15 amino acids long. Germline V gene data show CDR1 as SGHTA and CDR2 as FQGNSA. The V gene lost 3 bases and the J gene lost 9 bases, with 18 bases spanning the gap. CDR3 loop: CASSLSGTPPRPQHF. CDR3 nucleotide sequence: TGTGCCAGCAGCTTGAGCGGGACACCTCCTCGGCCCCAGCATTTT. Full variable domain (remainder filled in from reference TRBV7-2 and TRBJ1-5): GAGVSQSPSNKVTEKGKDVELRCDPISGHTALYWYRQSLGQGLEFLIYFQGNSAPDKSGLPSDRFSAERTGGSVSTLTIQRTQQEDSAVYLCASSLSGTPPRPQHFGDGTRLSIL.

The chain's CDR3 is CASSLGPGGSGNTIYF. CDR3 sequence (DNA): TGTGCCAGCAGCTTGGGCCCAGGAGGGTCTGGAAACACCATATATTTT. The genes are TRBV5-4 and TRBJ1-3; D call uncertain. In germline, CDR1 is SGHNT, CDR2 YYREEE (reference sequence). This CDR3 spans 16 amino acids. V shed 0 bases and J shed 1 base, with 11 bases lying between them.

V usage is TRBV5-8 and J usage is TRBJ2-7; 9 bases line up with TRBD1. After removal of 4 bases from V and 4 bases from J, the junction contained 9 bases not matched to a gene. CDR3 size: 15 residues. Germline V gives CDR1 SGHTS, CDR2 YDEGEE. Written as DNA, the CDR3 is TGTGCCAGCAGCGCCCCCGGGACAGGGAAATACGAGCAGTACTTC. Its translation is CASSAPGTGKYEQYF. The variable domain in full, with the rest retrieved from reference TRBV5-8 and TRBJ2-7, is EAGVTQSPTHLIKTRGQQATLRCSPISGHTSVYWYQQALGLGLQFLLWYDEGEERNRGNFPPRFSGRQFPNYSSELNVNALELEDSALYLCASSAPGTGKYEQYFGPGTRLTVT.

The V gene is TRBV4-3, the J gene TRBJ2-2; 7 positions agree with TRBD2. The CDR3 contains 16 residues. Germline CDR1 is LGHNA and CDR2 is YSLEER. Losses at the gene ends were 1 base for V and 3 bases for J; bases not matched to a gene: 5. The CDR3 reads CASSQVRGRDTGELFF. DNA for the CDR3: TGCGCCAGCAGCCAAGTCCGAGGGAGGGACACCGGGGAGCTGTTTTTT.

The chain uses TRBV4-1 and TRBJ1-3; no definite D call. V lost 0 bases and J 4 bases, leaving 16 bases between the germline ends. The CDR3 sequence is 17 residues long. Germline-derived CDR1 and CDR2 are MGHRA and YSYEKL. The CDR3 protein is CASSQDGRGGSGNTIYF. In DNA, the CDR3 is TGCGCCAGCAGCCAAGATGGAAGAGGTGGTTCCGGAAACACCATATATTTT.

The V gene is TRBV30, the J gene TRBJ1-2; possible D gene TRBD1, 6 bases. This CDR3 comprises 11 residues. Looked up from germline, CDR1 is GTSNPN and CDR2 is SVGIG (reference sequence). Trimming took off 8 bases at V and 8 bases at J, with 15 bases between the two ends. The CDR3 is CARTTGNGYTF. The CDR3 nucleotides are TGTGCCCGAACAACAGGGAACGGCTACACCTTC.

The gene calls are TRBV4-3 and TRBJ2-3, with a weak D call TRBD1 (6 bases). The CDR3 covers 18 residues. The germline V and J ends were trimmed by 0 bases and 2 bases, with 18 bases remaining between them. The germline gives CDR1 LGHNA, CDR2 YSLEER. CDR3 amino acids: CASSQEYGQWYTTDTQYF. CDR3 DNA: TGCGCCAGCAGCCAAGAGTATGGACAGTGGTATACCACAGATACGCAGTATTTT.

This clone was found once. CDR3 DNA: TGTGCAAGTCGCTTAGCATTGGATCTACAAATCACGGGACAGGCACCAACGAGGAGAAAACTGTTTTTT. Residues: CASRLALDLQITGQAPTRRKLFF. V and J are TRBV12-2 and TRBJ1-4; no DNA check was done on the table's D call, TRBD1. TRBV12-2 is annotated as a pseudogene. CDR3 length: 23 amino acids.

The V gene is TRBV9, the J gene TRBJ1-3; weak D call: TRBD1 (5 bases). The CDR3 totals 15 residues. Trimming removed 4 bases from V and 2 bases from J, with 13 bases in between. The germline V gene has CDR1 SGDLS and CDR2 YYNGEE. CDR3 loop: CASSQGGVAGNTIYF. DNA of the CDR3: TGTGCCAGCAGCCAGGGAGGGGTTGCTGGAAACACCATATATTTT.

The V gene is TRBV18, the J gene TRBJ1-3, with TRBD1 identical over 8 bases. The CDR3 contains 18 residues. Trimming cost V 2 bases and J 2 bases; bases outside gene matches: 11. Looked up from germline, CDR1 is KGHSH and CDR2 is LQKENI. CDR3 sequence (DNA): TGTGCCAGCTCACCAAACATGCGGACAGGGCTAGCTGGAAACACCATATATTTT. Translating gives CASSPNMRTGLAGNTIYF.

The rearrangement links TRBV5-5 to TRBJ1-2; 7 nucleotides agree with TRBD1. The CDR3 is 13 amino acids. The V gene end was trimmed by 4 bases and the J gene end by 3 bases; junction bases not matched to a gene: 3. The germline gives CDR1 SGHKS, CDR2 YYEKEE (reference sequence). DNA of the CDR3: TGTGCCAGCAGCAAAACAGGGGACTATGGCTACACCTTC. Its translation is CASSKTGDYGYTF.

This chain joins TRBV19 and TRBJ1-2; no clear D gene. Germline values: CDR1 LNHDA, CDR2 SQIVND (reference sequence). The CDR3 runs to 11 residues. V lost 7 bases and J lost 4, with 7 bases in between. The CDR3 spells CASTGPYGYTF. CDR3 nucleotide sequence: TGTGCCAGTACAGGTCCCTATGGCTACACCTTC.

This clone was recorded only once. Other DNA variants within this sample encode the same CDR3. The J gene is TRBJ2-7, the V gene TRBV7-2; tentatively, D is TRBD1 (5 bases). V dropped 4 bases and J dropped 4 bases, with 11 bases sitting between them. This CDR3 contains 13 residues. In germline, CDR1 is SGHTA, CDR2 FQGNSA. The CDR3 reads CASSSRVSYEQYF. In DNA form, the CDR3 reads TGTGCCAGCAGCTCCAGGGTGTCGTACGAGCAGTACTTC.

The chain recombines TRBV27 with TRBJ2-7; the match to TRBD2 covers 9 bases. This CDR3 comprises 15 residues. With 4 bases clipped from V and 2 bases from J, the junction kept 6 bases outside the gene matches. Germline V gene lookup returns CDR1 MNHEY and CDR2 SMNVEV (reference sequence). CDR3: CASSSLGGGAYEQYF. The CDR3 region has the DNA TGTGCCAGCAGTTCCTTGGGCGGGGGGGCCTACGAGCAGTACTTC.

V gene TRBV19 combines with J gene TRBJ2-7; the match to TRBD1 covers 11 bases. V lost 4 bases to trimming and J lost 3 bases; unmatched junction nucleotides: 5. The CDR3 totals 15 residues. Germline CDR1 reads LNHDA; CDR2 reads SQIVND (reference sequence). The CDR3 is CASSKGGTGGYEQYF. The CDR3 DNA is TGTGCCAGTAGTAAGGGAGGGACAGGGGGCTACGAGCAGTACTTC.

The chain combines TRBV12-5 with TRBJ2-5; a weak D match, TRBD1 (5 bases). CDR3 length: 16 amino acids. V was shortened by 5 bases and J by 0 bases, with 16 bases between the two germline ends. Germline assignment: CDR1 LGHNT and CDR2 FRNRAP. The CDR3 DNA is TGTGCTAGTGGTCTGACGACAGTCAGGTACCAAGAGACCCAGTACTTC. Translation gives CASGLTTVRYQETQYF.

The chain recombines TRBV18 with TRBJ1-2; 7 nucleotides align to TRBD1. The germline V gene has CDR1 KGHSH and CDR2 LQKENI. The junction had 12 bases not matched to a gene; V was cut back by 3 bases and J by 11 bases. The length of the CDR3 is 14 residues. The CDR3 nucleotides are TGTGCCAGCTCACCGTCAGGGGGTCTGCAGCTTTACACCTTC. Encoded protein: CASSPSGGLQLYTF.

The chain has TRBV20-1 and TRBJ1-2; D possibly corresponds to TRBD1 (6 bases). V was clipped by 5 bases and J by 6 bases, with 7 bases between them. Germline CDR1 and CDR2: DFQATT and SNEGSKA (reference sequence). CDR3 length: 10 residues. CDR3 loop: CSAGDNGYTF. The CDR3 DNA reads TGCAGTGCTGGGGACAATGGCTACACCTTC.

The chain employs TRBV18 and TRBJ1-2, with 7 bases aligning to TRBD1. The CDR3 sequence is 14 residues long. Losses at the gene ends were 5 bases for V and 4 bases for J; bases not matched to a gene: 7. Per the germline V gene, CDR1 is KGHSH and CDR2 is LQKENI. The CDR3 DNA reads TGTGCCAGCTCATCGACAGGGTATACCTATGGCTACACCTTC. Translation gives CASSSTGYTYGYTF.

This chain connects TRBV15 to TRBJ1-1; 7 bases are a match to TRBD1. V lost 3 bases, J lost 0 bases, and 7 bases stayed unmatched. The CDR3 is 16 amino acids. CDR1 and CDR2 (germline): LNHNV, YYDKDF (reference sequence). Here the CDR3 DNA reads TGTGCCACCAGCAGCGACAGGGACAGTATGAACACTGAAGCTTTCTTT. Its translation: CATSSDRDSMNTEAFF.